This T cell receptor (beta chain) is from a study of preoperative IRX-2 immunotherapy in early breast cancer. TCRdb's copy holds only in-frame clones and misses some; the assay was immunoSEQ multiplex PCR. The sample records around 29,000 clones, approximately 80% being singletons. Germline V lookup: CDR1 MNHGY, CDR2 SAAAGT. The CDR3 length is 13 residues. The V and J ends lost 5 bases and 1 base respectively, with 8 bases between them. The treatment denotes: preoperative locoregional IRX-2 cytokine immunotherapy. Patients received preoperative, locoregional IRX-2 cytokine immunotherapy in a phase Ib study.

V usage is TRBV6-8 and J usage is TRBJ1-1; D is unclear. This specimen was collected from a patient treated with IRX-2 immunotherapy. The origin of this receptor is a human donor with breast cancer. CDR3 nucleotide sequence: TGTGCCAGCAGTGTAGAGAAGAACACTGAAGCTTTCTTT. Translation gives CASSVEKNTEAFF.